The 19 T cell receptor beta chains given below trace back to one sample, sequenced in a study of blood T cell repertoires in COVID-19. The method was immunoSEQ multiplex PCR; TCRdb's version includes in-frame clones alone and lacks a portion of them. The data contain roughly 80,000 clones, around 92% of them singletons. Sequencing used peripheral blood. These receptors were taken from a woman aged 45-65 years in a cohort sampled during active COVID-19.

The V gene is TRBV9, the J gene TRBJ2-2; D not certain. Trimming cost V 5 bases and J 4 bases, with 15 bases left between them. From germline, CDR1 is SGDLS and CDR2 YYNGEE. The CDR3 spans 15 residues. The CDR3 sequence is CASSATLVGTGELFF. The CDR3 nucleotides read TGTGCCAGCAGTGCGACTCTGGTAGGCACCGGGGAGCTGTTTTTT.

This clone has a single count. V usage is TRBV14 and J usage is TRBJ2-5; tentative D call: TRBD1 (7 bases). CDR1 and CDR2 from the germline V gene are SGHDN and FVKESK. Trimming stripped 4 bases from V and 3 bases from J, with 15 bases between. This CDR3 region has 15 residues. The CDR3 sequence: CASSPTPGGKETQYF. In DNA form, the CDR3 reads TGTGCCAGCAGCCCAACACCAGGGGGGAAAGAGACCCAGTACTTC.

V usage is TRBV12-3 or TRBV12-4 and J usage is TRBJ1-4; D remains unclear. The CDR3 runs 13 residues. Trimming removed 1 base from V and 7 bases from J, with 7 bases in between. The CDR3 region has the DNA TGTGCCAGCAGTTTAGGGGCCGGTGAAAAACTGTTTTTT. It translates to CASSLGAGEKLFF.

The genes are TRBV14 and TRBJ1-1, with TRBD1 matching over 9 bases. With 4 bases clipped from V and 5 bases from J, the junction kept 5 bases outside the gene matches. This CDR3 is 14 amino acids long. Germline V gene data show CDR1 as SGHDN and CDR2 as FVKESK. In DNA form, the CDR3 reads TGTGCCAGCAGCCCCGGGACAGGGATTACTGAAGCTTTCTTT. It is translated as CASSPGTGITEAFF.

The CDR3 nucleotides are TGTGCCAGCAGCTCCTCACAGGGGGCGCGCACTGAAGCTTTCTTT. Translating gives CASSSSQGARTEAFF. The chain employs TRBV13 and TRBJ1-1; 9 bases line up with TRBD1. V shed 4 bases and J 4 bases; nucleotides not matched to a gene: 7. This CDR3 region has 15 residues. From germline, CDR1 is PRHDT and CDR2 FYEKMQ (reference sequence).

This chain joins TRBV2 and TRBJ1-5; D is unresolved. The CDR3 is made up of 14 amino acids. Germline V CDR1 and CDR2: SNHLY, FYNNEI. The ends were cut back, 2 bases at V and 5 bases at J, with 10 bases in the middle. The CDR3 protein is CASSERWAYQPQHF. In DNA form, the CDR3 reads TGTGCCAGCAGTGAACGGTGGGCGTATCAGCCCCAGCATTTT.

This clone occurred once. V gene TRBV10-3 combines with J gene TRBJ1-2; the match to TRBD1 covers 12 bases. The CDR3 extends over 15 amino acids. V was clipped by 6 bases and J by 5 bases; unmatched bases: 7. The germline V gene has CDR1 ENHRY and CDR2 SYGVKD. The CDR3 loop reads CAISQGTGGAYGYTF. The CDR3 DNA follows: TGTGCCATCAGCCAAGGGACAGGGGGCGCTTATGGCTACACCTTC.

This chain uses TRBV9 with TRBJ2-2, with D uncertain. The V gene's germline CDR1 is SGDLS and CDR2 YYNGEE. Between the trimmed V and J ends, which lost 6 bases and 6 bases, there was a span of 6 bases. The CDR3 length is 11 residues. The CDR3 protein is CASNNAGELFF. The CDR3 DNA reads TGTGCCAGCAATAATGCCGGGGAGCTGTTTTTT.

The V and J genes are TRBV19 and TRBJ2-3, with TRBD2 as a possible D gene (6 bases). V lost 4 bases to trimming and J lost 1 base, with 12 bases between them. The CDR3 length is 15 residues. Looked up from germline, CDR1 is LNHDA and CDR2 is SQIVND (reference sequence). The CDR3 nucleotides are TGTGCCAGTAGTACGACCGAGCGGGGCACAGATACGCAGTATTTT. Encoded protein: CASSTTERGTDTQYF.

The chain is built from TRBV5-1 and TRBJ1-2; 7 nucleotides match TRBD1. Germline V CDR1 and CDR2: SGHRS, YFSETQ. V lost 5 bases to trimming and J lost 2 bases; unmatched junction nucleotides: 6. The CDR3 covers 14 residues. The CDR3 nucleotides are TGCGCCAGCAGTCATACAGGGGACAACTATGGCTACACCTTC. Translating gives CASSHTGDNYGYTF.

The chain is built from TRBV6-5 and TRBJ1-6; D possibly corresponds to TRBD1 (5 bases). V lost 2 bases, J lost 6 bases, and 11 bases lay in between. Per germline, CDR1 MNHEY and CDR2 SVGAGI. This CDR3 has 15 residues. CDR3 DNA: TGTGCCAGCAGTTACCAGGAGCAGGGTAATTCACCCCTCCACTTT. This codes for CASSYQEQGNSPLHF.

The CDR3 nucleotides read TGTGCCAGCAACGCGCAGGGTAACACCGGGGAGCTGTTTTTT. Its protein product is CASNAQGNTGELFF. The V and J genes are TRBV7-9 and TRBJ2-2; D possibly corresponds to TRBD1 (5 bases). V lost 7 bases to trimming and J lost 2 bases, with 11 bases between them. CDR3 length: 14 amino acids. Germline values: CDR1 SEHNR, CDR2 FQNEAQ (reference sequence).

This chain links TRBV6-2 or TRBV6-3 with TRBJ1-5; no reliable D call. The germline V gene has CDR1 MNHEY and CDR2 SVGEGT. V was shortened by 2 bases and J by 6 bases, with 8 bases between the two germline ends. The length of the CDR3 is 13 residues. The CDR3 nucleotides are TGTGCCAGCAGTTACGATTTCGGTCAGCCCCAGCATTTT. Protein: CASSYDFGQPQHF.

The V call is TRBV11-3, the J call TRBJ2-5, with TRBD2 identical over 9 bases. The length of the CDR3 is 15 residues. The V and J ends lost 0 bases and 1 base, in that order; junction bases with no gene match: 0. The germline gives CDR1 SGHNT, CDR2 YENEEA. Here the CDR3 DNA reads TGTGCCAGCAGCTTAGATAGCGGGAGCCAAGAGACCCAGTACTTC. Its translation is CASSLDSGSQETQYF.

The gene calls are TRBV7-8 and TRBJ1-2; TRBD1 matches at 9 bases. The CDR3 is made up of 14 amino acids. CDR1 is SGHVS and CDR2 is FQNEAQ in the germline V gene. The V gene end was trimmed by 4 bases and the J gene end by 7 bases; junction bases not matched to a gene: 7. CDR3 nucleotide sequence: TGTGCCAGCAGCTCTCGGACAGGGGCGGGTGGCTACACCTTC. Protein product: CASSSRTGAGGYTF.

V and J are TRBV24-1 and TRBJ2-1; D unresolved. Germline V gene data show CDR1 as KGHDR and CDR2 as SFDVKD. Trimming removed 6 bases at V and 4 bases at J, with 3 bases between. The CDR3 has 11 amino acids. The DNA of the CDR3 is TGTGCCACCAGTACATACAATGAGCAGTTCTTC. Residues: CATSTYNEQFF.

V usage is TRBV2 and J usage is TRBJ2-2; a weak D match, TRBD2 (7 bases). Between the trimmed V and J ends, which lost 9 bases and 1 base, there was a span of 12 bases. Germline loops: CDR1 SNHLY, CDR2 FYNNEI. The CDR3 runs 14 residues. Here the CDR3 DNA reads TGTGCCAGAGGGGGGGCAGGGAACACCGGGGAGCTGTTTTTT. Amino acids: CARGGAGNTGELFF.

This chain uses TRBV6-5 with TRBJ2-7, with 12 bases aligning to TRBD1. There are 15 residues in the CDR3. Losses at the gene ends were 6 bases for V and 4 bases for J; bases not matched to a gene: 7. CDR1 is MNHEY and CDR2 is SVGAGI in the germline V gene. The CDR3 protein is CASRWDRGPKYEQYF. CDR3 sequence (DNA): TGTGCCAGCAGATGGGACAGGGGGCCGAAATACGAGCAGTACTTC.

This chain's CDR3 is CASSYDVSRHEGYTF. As DNA, the CDR3 is TGTGCCAGCAGCTATGATGTTTCCCGACACGAGGGCTACACCTTC. This sequence joins TRBV3-1 (or the pseudogene TRBV3-2) and TRBJ1-2; D gene ambiguous. Trimming took 5 bases from V and 8 from J, leaving 21 bases between them. The germline V gene encodes CDR1 LGHDT and CDR2 YNNKEL (reference sequence). This CDR3 spans 15 amino acids.